This TCR beta chain was sequenced in a study of blood T cell repertoires in COVID-19. Study-level information: Specimens from acute and convalescent COVID-19 originated in the United States, Italy and Spain.

Produced via immunoSEQ multiplex PCR; TCRdb's table is partial and in-frame only. This table holds about 310,000 clones, approximately 87% found once. The CDR3 contains 13 residues. The V gene lost 8 bases and the J gene lost 10 bases, with 18 bases spanning the gap. Per germline, CDR1 LGHDT and CDR2 YNNKEL (reference sequence). The chain couples TRBV3-1 (or the pseudogene TRBV3-2) to TRBJ2-1, with a weak D call TRBD2 (5 bases). Source material: peripheral blood. The receptor was derived from a woman aged 50 to 65 who had recovered from COVID-19. The CDR3 loop reads CASGGTPVPEQFF. CDR3 in DNA: TGTGCCAGCGGAGGTACGCCCGTGCCGGAGCAGTTCTTC.